What follows describes a single T cell receptor (beta chain). Its cognate antigen is unknown. This entry belongs to a study of OX40 agonist ivuxolimab in advanced cancers. Study details: Therapy given before enrollment (anti-PD-1, anti-PD-L1 or anti-CTLA-4) was allowed, and 40% had some.

Assay used: immunoSEQ multiplex PCR; TCRdb lists only in-frame clones, some missing. The sample gives about 120,000 clones, around 89% of which show up once; approximately 0.51% is in the top ten. Germline values: CDR1 MNHEY, CDR2 SVGAGI. The V end lost 2 bases, the J end lost 4 bases, and 11 bases lay between the germline ends. The CDR3 extends over 14 amino acids. Study-level points and caveats: By week 6 at 0.1 to 3.0 mg/kg, blood CD4+ and CD8+ T cells had expanded clonally.

This chain joins TRBV6-5 and TRBJ1-2, with D maybe TRBD1 (6 bases). The starting material was CD4+ or CD8+ T cells sorted from blood, obtained in a trial of the OX40 agonist ivuxolimab. The sequence was obtained from an adult with an advanced solid tumor such as melanoma, head and neck, liver or kidney cancer. This CDR3 is CASSYGGQSYGYTF. The CDR3 DNA follows: TGTGCCAGCAGTTACGGGGGGCAGAGCTATGGCTACACCTTC.